This TCR beta chain is drawn from a study of human T cells and chemical hapten exposure. Looking at the study overall: Investigators sensitized roughly 2 cm by roughly 2 cm of upper inner arm skin with 2% DPC. TCR yield per sample varied, mainly due to pooled library volumes. Study results and limitations: Relative to control repertoires, expanded TCRs gave rise to significantly more large CDR3 similarity clusters.

This clonotype came up many times. Its target is unknown. The time point: patch test 1, 2 weeks after DPC sensitization. Described treatment: therapeutic diphenylcyclopropenone sensitization with weekly scalp DPC. TCRdb ran MiXCR on the RACE reads and lists one entry per CDR3 protein. Among 45,000 to 70,000 distinct CDR3 sequences listed, 9.3% were seen once. Germline CDR1 reads MNHEY; CDR2 reads SVGEGT. The CDR3 consists of 13 residues. Trimming removed 6 bases from V and 2 bases from J, with 9 bases in between. The sequences come from whole blood, collected in connection with sensitization to the hapten diphenylcyclopropenone (DPC). This rearrangement joins TRBV6-2 or TRBV6-3 to TRBJ2-3; tentative D call: TRBD1 (6 bases). The origin of this receptor is a woman between 40 and 55 years old with alopecia areata. Some clones in this sample may be carry-over from other donors' samples. CDR3 in amino acids: CASSPGDTDTQYF. The CDR3 DNA is TGTGCCAGCAGCCCAGGGGACACAGATACGCAGTATTTT.